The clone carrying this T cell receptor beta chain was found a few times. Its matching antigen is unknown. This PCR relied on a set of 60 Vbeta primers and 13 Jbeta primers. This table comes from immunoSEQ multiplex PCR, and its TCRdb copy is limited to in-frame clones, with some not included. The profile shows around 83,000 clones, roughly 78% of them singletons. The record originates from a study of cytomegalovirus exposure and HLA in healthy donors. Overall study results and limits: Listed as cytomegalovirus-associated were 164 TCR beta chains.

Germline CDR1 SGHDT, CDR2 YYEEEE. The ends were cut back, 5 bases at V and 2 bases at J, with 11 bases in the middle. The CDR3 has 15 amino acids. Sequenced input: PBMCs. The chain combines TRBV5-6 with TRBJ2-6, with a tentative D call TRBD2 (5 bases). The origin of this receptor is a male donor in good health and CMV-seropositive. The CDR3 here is CASSLLGPGANVLTF. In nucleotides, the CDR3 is TGTGCCAGCAGTTTACTAGGCCCTGGGGCCAACGTCCTGACTTTC.